This TCR beta chain was captured by sequencing in a study of identical twins. Study observations and caveats: The study reached conclusions through statistical analysis that was cross-sectional, not following the same donors. Out-of-frame TCR alpha sharing observed in monozygotic twins exceeded model estimates. There was an excess of low generation probability in the out-of-frame alpha sequences that twins shared. The study found weaker excess twin sharing in beta out-of-frame sequences.

This clonotype turned up a few times. Antigen specificity is unknown. A single record per CDR3 protein comes from TCRdb applying MiXCR to the 5' RACE reads. The sample has about 200,000 distinct CDR3 sequences; roughly a tenth are singletons. The sequencing input was memory T cells sorted from blood. This receptor was taken from a man aged 50-60 years in good health.

This chain's CDR3 is CASSYWATSESTDTQYF. DNA for the CDR3: TGTGCCAGCAGTTACTGGGCGACTAGCGAGAGCACAGATACGCAGTATTTT. The V gene is TRBV6-2 or TRBV6-3, the J gene TRBJ2-3, with 8 bases aligning to TRBD2. Germline V gene sequence: CDR1 MNHEY, CDR2 SVGEGT. V lost 1 base, J lost 0 bases, and 6 bases stayed unmatched. This CDR3 is built from 17 residues.